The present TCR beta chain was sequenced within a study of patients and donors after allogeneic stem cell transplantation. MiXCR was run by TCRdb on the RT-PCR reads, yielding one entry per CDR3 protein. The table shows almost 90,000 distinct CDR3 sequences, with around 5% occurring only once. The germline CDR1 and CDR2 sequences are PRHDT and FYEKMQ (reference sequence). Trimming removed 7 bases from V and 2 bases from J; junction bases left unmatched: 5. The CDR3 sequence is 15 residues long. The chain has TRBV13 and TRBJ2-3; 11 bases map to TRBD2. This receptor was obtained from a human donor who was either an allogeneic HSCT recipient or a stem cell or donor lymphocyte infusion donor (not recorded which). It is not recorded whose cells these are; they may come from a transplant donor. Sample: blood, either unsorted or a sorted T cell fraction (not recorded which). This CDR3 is CASILSGRATDTQYF. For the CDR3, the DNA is TGTGCCAGCATCCTTAGCGGGAGGGCCACAGATACGCAGTATTTT.